The present entry profiles one T cell receptor beta chain with its context. Its antigen remains unknown. Researchers amplified the TCR beta CDR3 regions from RNA transcripts. The TCR CDR3 first-round RT-PCR relied on the HTBI primer set. TCRdb re-analysed the multiplex PCR reads in MiXCR, keeping a single row per CDR3 protein. The table records some 460,000 distinct CDR3 sequences, less than 20% of them present only once. Across 18 months, stable Graves' hyperthyroidism was marked by no progression to ophthalmopathy. Patients were aged 18 to 65, had disease duration under 2 months, and had newly diagnosed hyperthyroidism. Pregnant or lactating patients were excluded, as were those with uncontrolled infection or other autoimmune disease. This sample is part of a study of T cells in Graves' hyperthyroidism and ophthalmopathy. Whole-study findings and limits: Ophthalmopathy was told apart from stable hyperthyroidism by a 13 V-J model.

CDR1 and CDR2 from the germline V gene are MDHEN and SYDVKM. V lost 5 bases and J lost 0, with 17 bases in between. The CDR3 totals 17 residues. The source material was blood. This TCR derives from a woman aged 18-29 years with Graves' hyperthyroidism. This chain uses TRBV28 with TRBJ1-5; no clear D. CDR3 sequence reads: CASSPGERPYSNQPQHF. As DNA, the CDR3 is TGTGCCAGCAGTCCCGGGGAGCGCCCATATAGCAATCAGCCCCAGCATTTT.